This TCR beta chain was identified in a study of control samples from healthy donors and cancer patients. Germline lookup yields CDR1 SEHNR and CDR2 FQNEAQ (reference sequence). The ends were cut back, 2 bases at V and 7 bases at J, with 14 bases in the middle. This CDR3 is built from 14 residues. Libraries were prepared by immunoSEQ multiplex PCR; TCRdb keeps only in-frame clonotypes and omits some of them. Of about 170,000 clones listed, roughly 92% are singletons. The sequencing sample was made of blood. V and J are TRBV7-9 and TRBJ1-2, with D tentatively TRBD1 (6 bases). This clonotype was obtained from a woman aged 18-35 years in good health. The DNA for the CDR3 is TGTGCCAGCAGCTTACACGGGGGCCTTGGTGGCTACACCTTC. Protein product: CASSLHGGLGGYTF.